The sequence of this TCR beta chain was determined in a study of cytomegalovirus exposure and HLA in healthy donors. General study findings and limits: An analysis that was carried out later associated 17,000 or so TCR beta sequences with HLA alleles at 0.05 false discovery rate.

PCR employed 60 Vbeta and 13 Jbeta primers. Only in-frame clones appear in the TCRdb table, and some are missing; sequencing was by immunoSEQ multiplex PCR. The sample contains 85,000 to 100,000 clones, roughly three fifths of which appear only once. This clone was observed a handful of times. Its antigen remains unidentified. The sequence was obtained from a man in his sixties in good health and CMV-seronegative. The specimen was PBMCs.

CDR3: CASSQDASGGSGSPLHF. CDR3 nucleotides: TGCGCCAGCAGCCAAGATGCGTCAGGGGGCTCGGGTTCACCCCTCCACTTT. The chain is built from TRBV4-1 and TRBJ1-6; 8 bases are shared with TRBD1. CDR1 is MGHRA and CDR2 is YSYEKL in the germline V gene. This CDR3 has 17 residues. Trimming cost V 0 bases and J 9 bases; bases outside gene matches: 10.